The T cell receptor (beta chain) under discussion was sequenced for a study of T cells in Graves' hyperthyroidism and ophthalmopathy. Study findings and constraints: The majority of expanded thyroid clonotypes above 0.001 also appeared in blood.

The germline V gene encodes CDR1 SGHTA and CDR2 FQGNSA. V lost 1 base and J lost 6, with 16 bases in between. This CDR3 region has 15 residues. Stable Graves' hyperthyroidism meant no ophthalmopathy progression within 18 months. Amplification of TCR beta CDR3 regions was performed using RNA transcripts as template. The HTBI primer set drove a first-round RT-PCR of the TCR CDR3. From the multiplex PCR reads, TCRdb called clonotypes with MiXCR, one entry per CDR3 protein. This sample yields approximately 510,000 distinct CDR3 sequences, of which about a fifth are seen a single time; approximately 26% belongs to the top ten. There are a few counts of this clonotype. Its antigen remains unidentified.

The rearrangement joins TRBV7-2 to TRBJ2-7; possible D gene TRBD1, 6 bases. The sequenced material came from blood. This TCR derives from a man aged 18 to 30 with Graves' hyperthyroidism. The CDR3 coding sequence is TGTGCCAGCAGCTTAGACGCGGTCAGGGGATCCGAGCAGTACTTC. Protein product: CASSLDAVRGSEQYF.